Listed below are T cell receptor beta chains from one sample, sequenced in a study of blood T cell repertoires in COVID-19. The repertoire was sequenced with immunoSEQ multiplex PCR; TCRdb's copy has only in-frame clones and lacks some. The sample has 60,000 to 80,000 clones, roughly 84% seen once. Sequencing used peripheral blood. The receptors originated from a man aged 50-59 years with active COVID-19. Each CDR3 is given with its conserved first and last residue. Each record gives: J gene, D gene, V gene, clone size, CDR3 protein, CDR3 DNA. D genes are given only for firm matches. Clone size is given for some rows only: seen once, a few or many times, or a class if the clone is expanded.

TRBJ2-3 | . | TRBV7-2 | . | CASSLGYVGADTQYF | TGTGCCAGCAGCTTAGGATACGTGGGGGCGGATACGCAGTATTTT
TRBJ2-3 | TRBD1 | TRBV30 | . | CAWSSGQGIDTQYF | TGTGCCTGGAGTTCGGGACAGGGGATTGATACGCAGTATTTT
TRBJ2-5 | TRBD2 | TRBV7-2 | . | CASSLGLAGSGETQYF | TGTGCCAGCAGCCTCGGACTAGCGGGATCGGGGGAGACCCAGTACTTC
TRBJ1-3 | TRBD1 | TRBV11-2 | . | CASSLGGQGANTIYF | TGTGCCAGCAGCTTAGGCGGGCAGGGGGCAAACACCATATATTTT
TRBJ2-1 | TRBD2 | TRBV5-1 | . | CASKDSGGSYNEQFF | TGCGCCAGCAAGGATAGCGGGGGATCCTACAATGAGCAGTTCTTC
TRBJ2-1 | . | TRBV19 | . | CASSITGSSSYNEQFF | TGTGCCAGTAGTATCACAGGGTCCAGCTCCTACAATGAGCAGTTCTTC
TRBJ1-1 | . | TRBV5-5 | . | CASSPRLIMNTEAFF | TGTGCCAGCAGCCCTAGACTGATCATGAACACTGAAGCTTTCTTT
TRBJ2-7 | TRBD2 | TRBV7-8 | . | CASSLSLAGSPGYREQYF | TGTGCCAGCAGCTTAAGCCTAGCGGGATCCCCTGGGTACCGCGAGCAGTACTTC
TRBJ2-5 | TRBD1 | TRBV6-2/TRBV6-3 | . | CASSYGQGVRETQYF | TGTGCCAGCAGTTACGGACAGGGAGTACGTGAGACCCAGTACTTC
TRBJ1-2 | TRBD1 | TRBV19 | . | CASTPETQGSGGYTF | TGTGCCAGTACCCCCGAGACACAGGGGAGCGGCGGCTACACCTTC
TRBJ1-6 | . | TRBV2 | . | CASSEAIEDRDIWSPLHF | TGTGCCAGCAGTGAAGCGATCGAGGATCGGGACATCTGGTCACCCCTCCACTTT
TRBJ2-3 | TRBD2 | TRBV15 | . | CATSRDGLVEDTQYF | TGTGCCACCAGCAGAGATGGACTAGTCGAAGATACGCAGTATTTT
TRBJ2-7 | . | TRBV19 | . | CASSSERYEQYF | TGTGCCAGTAGCTCAGAACGCTACGAGCAGTACTTC
TRBJ2-1 | TRBD2 | TRBV29-1 | . | CSVEGKLAGPRSYNEQFF | TGCAGCGTTGAAGGCAAACTAGCGGGACCCCGCTCCTACAATGAGCAGTTCTTC
TRBJ2-2 | . | TRBV7-2 | . | CASSLFVVTGELFF | TGTGCCAGCAGCTTATTCGTCGTCACCGGGGAGCTGTTTTTT
TRBJ2-1 | TRBD2 | TRBV28 | . | CASSLLAGGTVDNEQFF | TGTGCCAGCAGTTTACTAGCGGGAGGGACCGTGGACAATGAGCAGTTCTTC
TRBJ1-6 | . | TRBV3-1/TRBV3-2 | once | CASSQDGEQALSPLHF | TGTGCCAGCAGCCAAGATGGGGAGCAGGCATTATCACCCCTCCACTTT
TRBJ2-7 | TRBD2 | TRBV19 | . | CASSMGGSGRADEQYF | TGTGCCAGTAGTATGGGGGGGAGCGGGAGGGCCGACGAGCAGTACTTC
TRBJ2-1 | TRBD1 | TRBV19 | . | CASSLNRQGAYEQFF | TGTGCCAGTAGTCTAAACCGACAGGGGGCGTATGAGCAGTTCTTC
TRBJ2-7 | TRBD1 | TRBV5-1 | few | CASSQGQGADEQYF | TGCGCCAGCAGCCAGGGACAGGGGGCGGACGAGCAGTACTTC
TRBJ1-6 | . | TRBV11-2 | . | CASRDKGNSPLHF | TGTGCCAGCAGGGACAAGGGGAATTCACCCCTCCACTTT
TRBJ1-1 | . | TRBV5-4 | . | CASSSYRGTRKTEAFF | TGTGCCAGCAGTTCCTACCGGGGAACCAGAAAGACTGAAGCTTTCTTT
TRBJ2-7 | . | TRBV27 | . | CASSPPGSFSEQYF | TGTGCCAGCAGTCCGCCGGGATCGTTTAGTGAGCAGTACTTC
TRBJ2-2 | TRBD1 | TRBV28 | . | CASREGQGTGELFF | TGTGCCAGCCGTGAGGGACAGGGGACCGGGGAGCTGTTTTTT
TRBJ2-7 | TRBD2 | TRBV7-9 | . | CASSSLFTSGGEYEQYF | TGTGCCAGCAGTTCCCTTTTCACTAGCGGGGGAGAATACGAGCAGTACTTC
TRBJ2-7 | . | TRBV20-1 | . | CSASRRRRGEQYF | TGCAGTGCTAGTAGGAGGAGAAGAGGCGAGCAGTACTTC
TRBJ2-7 | . | TRBV6-5 | . | CASSPTGIPYEQYF | TGTGCCAGCAGCCCCACAGGGATTCCCTACGAGCAGTACTTC
TRBJ2-1 | TRBD1 | TRBV25-1 | . | CASNPDRGNEQFF | TGTGCCAGCAACCCGGACAGGGGCAATGAGCAGTTCTTC
TRBJ1-2 | TRBD1 | TRBV3-1/TRBV3-2 | . | CASRHQGAGGYTF | TGTGCCAGCAGACACCAGGGGGCGGGGGGCTACACCTTC
TRBJ1-1 | TRBD1 | TRBV2 | . | CASRGPGQGTEAFF | TGTGCCAGCCGAGGGCCGGGACAGGGGACTGAAGCTTTCTTT
TRBJ2-1 | . | TRBV6-2/TRBV6-3 | . | CASSYRTSSYNEQFF | TGTGCCAGCAGTTACAGGACAAGCTCCTACAATGAGCAGTTCTTC
TRBJ2-5 | . | TRBV2 | . | CASSYGEETQYF | TGTGCCAGCAGTTACGGAGAAGAGACCCAGTACTTC
TRBJ1-1 | . | TRBV9 | . | CASGRGTTEAFF | TGTGCCAGCGGCAGGGGAACCACTGAAGCTTTCTTT
TRBJ2-5 | . | TRBV7-2 | . | CASSFSVRETQYF | TGTGCCAGCAGCTTTTCCGTGAGGGAGACCCAGTACTTC
TRBJ1-5 | TRBD1 | TRBV6-5 | . | CASRQGAHQPQHF | TGTGCCAGCAGACAGGGGGCACATCAGCCCCAGCATTTT
TRBJ2-3 | . | TRBV6-5 | . | CASGGTLTDTQYF | TGTGCCAGCGGGGGGACTCTCACAGATACGCAGTATTTT
TRBJ1-2 | TRBD1 | TRBV9 | . | CASSARDRGSGYTF | TGTGCCAGCAGCGCCCGGGACAGGGGTAGCGGCTACACCTTC
TRBJ2-7 | . | TRBV6-2/TRBV6-3 | few | CASSTASQVYEQYF | TGTGCCAGCAGTACAGCTTCCCAGGTGTACGAGCAGTACTTC
TRBJ1-2 | TRBD1 | TRBV9 | once | CASSAAPGQGALYGYTF | TGTGCCAGCAGCGCGGCCCCGGGACAGGGGGCCTTATATGGCTACACCTTC